This entry lists 30 T cell receptor beta chains sequenced from one sample in a study of blood T cells in healthy people across ages. Combining a sample-barcoded 5' primer with a J-beta primer mix, a second PCR ran for roughly 6 to 12 cycles. In TCRdb, the 5' RACE reads were re-called with MiXCR into one record per CDR3 protein. The sample has approximately 1,000,000 distinct CDR3 sequences; less than 45% are singletons. Sequencing was carried out using blood. These receptors came from a man aged 18 to 30 in good health.

Of note for this clonotype: One end of the junction is discordant with germline, which a read error may explain. The V and J genes are TRBV18 and TRBJ2-5; D remains ambiguous. The CDR3 runs to 12 residues. Germline CDR1 and CDR2: KGHSH and LQKENI. The CDR3 region has the DNA TGTGCCAGCTTACCACGGGAAGAGACCCAGTACTTC. Amino acids: CASLPREETQYF. The full variable domain, its missing parts supplied by reference TRBV18 and TRBJ2-5, is NAGVMQNPRHLVRRRGQEARLRCSPMKGHSHVYWYRQLPEEGLKFMVYLQKENIIDESGMPKERFSAEFPKEGPSILRIQQVVRGDSAAYFCASLPREETQYFGPGTRLLVL.

This chain connects TRBV7-6 to TRBJ1-1, with D possibly being TRBD1 (5 bases). Germline values: CDR1 SGHVS, CDR2 FNYEAQ. Trimming took off 3 bases at V and 5 bases at J, with 16 bases between the two ends. The CDR3 covers 15 residues. This chain's CDR3 is CASSLGRFGETEAFF. For the CDR3, the DNA is TGTGCCAGCAGCTTGGGACGGTTCGGTGAGACTGAAGCTTTCTTT.

At least ten counts were recorded for this clonotype. This rearrangement joins TRBV20-1 to TRBJ2-1; tentatively, D is TRBD2 (5 bases). V lost 6 bases and J 8 bases, leaving 11 bases between the germline ends. From germline, CDR1 is DFQATT and CDR2 SNEGSKA (reference sequence). This CDR3 has 11 residues. As DNA, the CDR3 is TGCAGTGCCATACCTAGCTATGAGCAGTTCTTC. Translated, it gives CSAIPSYEQFF.

This clonotype was detected a few times. The CDR3 protein is CASSVGRGVSHGYTF. CDR3 in DNA: TGTGCCAGCAGCGTAGGGAGGGGGGTTTCTCACGGCTACACCTTC. V is TRBV9 and J is TRBJ1-2; D may be TRBD1 (6 bases). V lost 0 bases and J lost 8, with 17 bases in between. The CDR3 extends over 15 amino acids. Germline CDR1 and CDR2: SGDLS and YYNGEE.

Only a few counts were recorded for this clonotype. The chain carries TRBV10-3 and TRBJ1-2, with D unresolved. The CDR3 contains 14 residues. V was trimmed by 0 bases and J by 0 bases, leaving 5 bases between them. The germline CDR1 and CDR2 sequences are ENHRY and SYGVKD. For the CDR3, the DNA is TGTGCCATCAGTGAGTCGGGATCTAACTATGGCTACACCTTC. This encodes CAISESGSNYGYTF.

The chain uses TRBV4-1 and TRBJ1-3; D gene unclear. The V and J ends lost 1 base and 0 bases respectively, with 13 bases between them. The length of the CDR3 is 17 residues. The germline CDR1 and CDR2 sequences are MGHRA and YSYEKL. CDR3 amino acids: CASSQVGKRLSGNTIYF. CDR3 DNA: TGCGCCAGCAGCCAAGTGGGCAAACGACTCTCTGGAAACACCATATATTTT.

This clonotype was seen a handful of times. At one end the junction does not follow the germline gene, possibly because of a read error. V and J are TRBV7-7 and TRBJ2-3, with a tentative D call TRBD1 (6 bases). The CDR3 totals 15 residues. CDR1 is SSHAT, CDR2 FNYEAQ, per germline (reference sequence). The CDR3 spells CASSSSGTLGDTQYF. The CDR3 nucleotides are TGTGCTAGCAGCTCCTCCGGGACATTAGGGGATACGCAGTATTTT.

V is TRBV7-2 and J is TRBJ1-6; 7 bases match TRBD1. Germline values: CDR1 SGHTA, CDR2 FQGNSA. CDR3 length: 16 amino acids. With V trimmed by 4 bases and J by 0 bases, 3 bases remained unmatched. CDR3 in DNA: TGTGCCAGCAGCTATCGGGACAGCTCCTATAATTCACCCCTCCACTTT. It translates to CASSYRDSSYNSPLHF.

The chain carries TRBV20-1 and TRBJ1-2, with TRBD1 matching 7 bases. CDR3 length: 14 residues. The trim removed 2 bases at V and 2 bases at J, leaving 5 bases unmatched. Per the germline V gene, CDR1 is DFQATT and CDR2 is SNEGSKA (reference sequence). Here the CDR3 reads CSARSGQRNYGYTF. In DNA form, the CDR3 reads TGCAGTGCTAGATCGGGACAGCGAAACTATGGCTACACCTTC.

The V gene is TRBV5-1, the J gene TRBJ1-2, with TRBD1 as a possible D gene (5 bases). The CDR3 length is 17 residues. The V and J ends lost 0 bases and 4 bases respectively, with 19 bases between them. Germline values: CDR1 SGHRS, CDR2 YFSETQ. The CDR3 DNA reads as TGCGCCAGCAGCTTGGACAATAGGGGTATTCGTACCTATGGCTACACCTTC. Protein: CASSLDNRGIRTYGYTF.

The genes are TRBV9 and TRBJ2-6, with no clear D. The germline gives CDR1 SGDLS, CDR2 YYNGEE. V lost 3 bases, J lost 4 bases, and 17 bases lay in between. The CDR3 length is 17 residues. The CDR3 DNA reads as TGTGCCAGCAGCGGTACGGCGCGTCTGACGGGGGCCAACGTCCTGACTTTC. This gives the protein CASSGTARLTGANVLTF. The full variable domain, in which reference TRBV9 and TRBJ2-6 provide the parts outside the CDR3, is DSGVTQTPKHLITATGQRVTLRCSPRSGDLSVYWYQQSLDQGLQFLIQYYNGEERAKGNILERFSAQQFPDLHSELNLSSLELGDSALYFCASSGTARLTGANVLTFGAGSRLTVL.

Only a few counts were recorded for this clonotype. The genes are TRBV9 and TRBJ1-1, with a tentative D call TRBD1 (5 bases). Germline V gene data show CDR1 as SGDLS and CDR2 as YYNGEE. Between the trimmed V and J ends, which lost 0 bases and 0 bases, there was a span of 12 bases. The CDR3 consists of 16 residues. The chain's CDR3 is CASSVAGGPMNTEAFF. CDR3 bases: TGTGCCAGCAGCGTAGCCGGGGGACCGATGAACACTGAAGCTTTCTTT.

The genes are TRBV29-1 and TRBJ1-1, with D possibly matching TRBD1 (6 bases). The CDR3 covers 12 residues. The ends were cut back, 4 bases at V and 0 bases at J, with 6 bases in the middle. Germline V lookup: CDR1 SQVTM, CDR2 ANQGSEA. The CDR3 region has the DNA TGCAGCGTTGGGACAGTGAACACTGAAGCTTTCTTT. This encodes CSVGTVNTEAFF.

As to this clonotype: Being one base from a much bigger clone, this may be a read error. The chain is built from TRBV20-1 and TRBJ2-3, with D perhaps matching TRBD2 (5 bases). The CDR3 length is 15 residues. Germline V CDR1 and CDR2: DFQATT, SNEGSKA (reference sequence). The CDR3 loop is CSAMDSAYDGDMQYF. The CDR3 DNA sequence: TGCAGTGCCATGGACTCAGCCTACGACGGAGATATGCAGTATTTT.

A few counts support this clonotype. The chain uses TRBV3-1 and TRBJ2-1, with a weak D call TRBD2 (6 bases). V was clipped by 0 bases and J by 6 bases, with 12 bases between them. This CDR3 region has 15 residues. Germline CDR1 is LGHDT and CDR2 is YNNKEL (reference sequence). CDR3 region: CASSQDRLAFNEQFF. As DNA, the CDR3 is TGTGCCAGCAGCCAAGATCGGCTAGCGTTCAATGAGCAGTTCTTC.

CDR3 bases: TGTGCCAGCAGTTACCCGAAGGTTGGACAGCAAGAGACCCAGTACTTC. Amino acids: CASSYPKVGQQETQYF. V usage is TRBV6-2 or TRBV6-3 and J usage is TRBJ2-5; possible D gene TRBD1, 6 bases. V was clipped by 2 bases and J by 2 bases, with 15 bases between them. The CDR3 has 16 amino acids. Germline V gene sequence: CDR1 MNHEY, CDR2 SVGEGT.

The V gene is TRBV20-1, the J gene TRBJ1-2, with 9 positions matching TRBD1. V dropped 0 bases and J dropped 4; count of bases not matched to a gene: 9. Germline V gene lookup returns CDR1 DFQATT and CDR2 SNEGSKA (reference sequence). This CDR3 spans 16 amino acids. CDR3 coding DNA: TGCAGTGCTAGAGATTCGGGACAGGGAGGTAGCTATGGCTACACCTTC. The encoded protein is CSARDSGQGGSYGYTF.

About this clonotype itself: One junction end does not reproduce the germline sequence, and a read error may be involved. This chain connects TRBV5-1 to TRBJ2-5; TRBD2 matches at 16 bases. Germline assignment: CDR1 SGHRS and CDR2 YFSETQ. The CDR3 is 18 residues long. The CDR3 coding sequence is TGCGCCAGCAGCTTAGGGACTAGCGGGGGGGCCGACCAAGAGGCCCAGTACTTC. Its translation is CASSLGTSGGADQEAQYF.

The chain carries TRBV14 and TRBJ1-1; D perhaps matches TRBD1 (5 bases). The V end was cut by 0 bases, the J end by 4 bases, with 12 bases between. This CDR3 has 15 residues. Per the germline V gene, CDR1 is SGHDN and CDR2 is FVKESK. CDR3 sequence (DNA): TGTGCCAGCAGCCAAGAGGAGGGGTGGATCACTGAAGCTTTCTTT. This encodes CASSQEEGWITEAFF.

This clonotype showed up just a few times. The chain links TRBV29-1 to TRBJ2-3, with 8 positions matching TRBD1. Trimming took 1 base from V and 1 from J; bases not matched to a gene: 13. Germline loops: CDR1 SQVTM, CDR2 ANQGSEA. The CDR3 spans 18 residues. The CDR3 DNA follows: TGCAGCGTTGAAGGCACCGACAGGGGCGAACTAGGCACAGATACGCAGTATTTT. Amino acids: CSVEGTDRGELGTDTQYF.

The rearrangement links TRBV4-3 to TRBJ2-2, with 8 bases that match TRBD2. The J segment lost 4 bases and the V segment lost 1 base, leaving 2 bases of the junction unmatched. The germline V gene has CDR1 LGHNA and CDR2 YSLEER. The CDR3 totals 15 residues. The CDR3 coding sequence is TGCGCCAGCAGCCAAGGCGGGGGGATCACCGGGGAGCTGTTTTTT. It yields the protein CASSQGGGITGELFF.

This clonotype was found many times. The chain uses TRBV10-3 and TRBJ1-1; D gene unclear. Germline assignment: CDR1 ENHRY and CDR2 SYGVKD. V was trimmed by 7 bases and J by 0 bases, leaving 15 bases between them. This CDR3 has 15 residues. The CDR3 region is CAIKDGLGLNTEAFF. The CDR3 nucleotides read TGTGCCATCAAGGATGGGCTGGGTCTGAACACTGAAGCTTTCTTT.

The chain combines TRBV20-1 with TRBJ2-2; D unresolved. Germline CDR1 is DFQATT and CDR2 is SNEGSKA (reference sequence). The CDR3 has 13 amino acids. The V end was cut by 6 bases, the J end by 4 bases, with 12 bases between. The CDR3 DNA follows: TGCAGTGCCCAGGAAGTTTCCACCGGGGAGCTGTTTTTT. Protein product: CSAQEVSTGELFF.

The chain is built from TRBV4-1 and TRBJ2-3; D gene unclear. This CDR3 comprises 16 residues. Germline-derived CDR1 and CDR2 are MGHRA and YSYEKL. V dropped 1 base and J dropped 0 bases, with 11 bases sitting between them. CDR3 in DNA: TGCGCCAGCAGCCAAGTTGAGGTGACTAGCACAGATACGCAGTATTTT. This sequence encodes CASSQVEVTSTDTQYF.

Written as DNA, the CDR3 is TGTGCCTGGAGTGTAAATCTGGACGGGAACACTGAAGCTTTCTTT. Its translation: CAWSVNLDGNTEAFF. The chain uses TRBV30 and TRBJ1-1; no clear D gene. This CDR3 comprises 15 residues. V was trimmed by 0 bases and J by 1 base, leaving 12 bases between them. From germline, CDR1 is GTSNPN and CDR2 SVGIG (reference sequence).

The rearrangement joins TRBV20-1 to TRBJ2-4; TRBD2 matches at 9 bases. Germline trimming cut 1 base from V and 2 bases from J; bases unmatched to any gene: 6. The CDR3 has 16 amino acids. Per the germline V gene, CDR1 is DFQATT and CDR2 is SNEGSKA (reference sequence). The CDR3 region is CSARGSGGGTKNIQYF. CDR3 sequence (DNA): TGCAGTGCTAGAGGTAGCGGGGGTGGGACCAAAAACATTCAGTACTTC.

This clonotype has only a few counts. The chain recombines TRBV7-2 with TRBJ1-2, with 8 bases identical to TRBD1. V gave up 4 bases and J gave up 8 bases; unmatched junction bases: 12. CDR3 length: 15 amino acids. Germline CDR1 is SGHTA and CDR2 is FQGNSA. In nucleotides, the CDR3 is TGTGCCAGCAGCTCGGACAGGGCCCTTTTGGGAGGCTACACCTTC. The encoded protein is CASSSDRALLGGYTF.

In its sample, this clonotype was seen many times. The chain employs TRBV12-3 or TRBV12-4 and TRBJ2-3; D is undetermined. CDR3 size: 12 residues. Deletions cut 8 bases from V and 2 bases from J, with 8 bases between. CDR3 amino acids: CASRPITDTQYF. In DNA, the CDR3 is TGTGCCAGCCGGCCCATCACAGATACGCAGTATTTT.

The rearrangement links TRBV10-3 to TRBJ2-3, with a tentative D call TRBD1 (6 bases). The germline V gene encodes CDR1 ENHRY and CDR2 SYGVKD. CDR3 length: 16 amino acids. The V end lost 4 bases, the J end lost 2 bases, and 16 bases lay between the germline ends. CDR3 in DNA: TGTGCCATCAGTGCCTCAGGGGAAGGGGACACAGATACGCAGTATTTT. Protein sequence: CAISASGEGDTDTQYF.

This rearrangement joins TRBV28 to TRBJ1-1, with D unclear. V dropped 5 bases and J dropped 1 base, with 11 bases sitting between them. Germline CDR1 reads MDHEN; CDR2 reads SYDVKM. CDR3 length: 14 amino acids. DNA of the CDR3: TGTGCCAGCAGTCCTCAGAGTTGGAACACTGAAGCTTTCTTT. This sequence encodes CASSPQSWNTEAFF.